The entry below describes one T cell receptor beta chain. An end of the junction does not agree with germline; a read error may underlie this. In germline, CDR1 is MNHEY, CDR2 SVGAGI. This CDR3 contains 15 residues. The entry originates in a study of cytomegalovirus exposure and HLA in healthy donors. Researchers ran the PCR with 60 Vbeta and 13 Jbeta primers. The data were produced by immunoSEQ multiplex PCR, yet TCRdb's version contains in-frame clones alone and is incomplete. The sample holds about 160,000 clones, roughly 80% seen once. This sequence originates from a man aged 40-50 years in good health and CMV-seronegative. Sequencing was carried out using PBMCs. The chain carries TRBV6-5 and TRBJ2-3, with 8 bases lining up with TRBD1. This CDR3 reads CAGRPGQGRADTQYF. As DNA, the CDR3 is TGTGCCGGCAGACCCGGACAGGGCAGGGCAGATACGCAGTATTTT.